This entry lists 4 T cell receptor beta chains sequenced from one sample in a study of OX40 agonist ivuxolimab in advanced cancers. Library preparation employed the immunoSEQ multiplex PCR assay. Not all clones reach the TCRdb copy of this immuneACCESS table, which keeps in-frame sequences only. Checked studies attribute under half of the gap to unresolved V genes and leave the rest unexplained. For this sample the table gives 60,000 or so clones, of which about 90% were detected only once. The top ten clones comprise around 16% of the sample. The starting material was CD4+ or CD8+ T cells sorted from blood, obtained in a trial of the OX40 agonist ivuxolimab. The source of these receptors is an adult with an advanced solid tumor such as melanoma, head and neck, liver or kidney cancer.

This clone was observed a few times. J is TRBJ2-3 and V is TRBV12-5, with D possibly called TRBD1 or TRBD2 (5 bases each). The V end was cut by 6 bases, the J end by 5 bases, with 15 bases between. Germline CDR1 is LGHNT and CDR2 is FRNRAP. This CDR3 comprises 14 residues. The CDR3 here is CASGPGAARDTQYF. The DNA of the CDR3 is TGTGCTAGTGGCCCCGGGGCAGCACGAGATACGCAGTATTTT.

This clone was counted between two and nine times. At one boundary the junction diverges from the germline segment, which might be a read error. The rearrangement links TRBV10-3 to TRBJ2-3; the D gene is possibly TRBD2 (5 bases). Germline loops: CDR1 ENHRY, CDR2 SYGVKD. The CDR3 loop spans 16 amino acids. DNA of the CDR3: TGTGCCATCAGTGCCACGCCAAGCGGAGCCACAAATACGCAGTATTTT. As protein: CAISATPSGATNTQYF.

The chain employs TRBV10-2 and TRBJ1-5, with TRBD1 as a possible D gene (5 bases). Germline CDR1 and CDR2: WSHSY and SAAADI. The CDR3 consists of 14 residues. Trimming shortened V by 5 bases and J by 6 bases, and 14 bases separated the two germline ends. CDR3 bases: TGCGCCAGCAGTCTTCAGGGAGGGAGTCAGCCCCAGCATTTT. Residues: CASSLQGGSQPQHF.

J is TRBJ1-1 and V is TRBV29-1; D uncertain. The CDR3 runs 14 residues. Per germline, CDR1 SQVTM and CDR2 ANQGSEA. Deletions cut 0 bases from V and 0 bases from J, with 8 bases between. CDR3 loop: CSVEEDVLNTEAFF. The CDR3, as DNA: TGCAGCGTTGAAGAGGACGTACTGAACACTGAAGCTTTCTTT.